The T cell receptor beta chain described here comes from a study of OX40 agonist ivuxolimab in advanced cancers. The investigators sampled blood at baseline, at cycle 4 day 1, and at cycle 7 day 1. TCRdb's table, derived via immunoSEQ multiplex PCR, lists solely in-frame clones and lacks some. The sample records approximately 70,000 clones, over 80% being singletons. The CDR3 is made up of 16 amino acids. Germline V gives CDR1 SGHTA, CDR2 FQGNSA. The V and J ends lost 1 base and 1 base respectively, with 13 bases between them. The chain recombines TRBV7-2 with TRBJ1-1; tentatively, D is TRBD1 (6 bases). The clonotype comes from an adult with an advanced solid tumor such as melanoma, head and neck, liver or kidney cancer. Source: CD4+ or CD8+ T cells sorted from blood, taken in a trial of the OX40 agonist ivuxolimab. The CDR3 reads CASSLGFHRANTEAFF. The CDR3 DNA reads TGTGCCAGCAGCTTAGGATTCCACAGGGCGAACACTGAAGCTTTCTTT.